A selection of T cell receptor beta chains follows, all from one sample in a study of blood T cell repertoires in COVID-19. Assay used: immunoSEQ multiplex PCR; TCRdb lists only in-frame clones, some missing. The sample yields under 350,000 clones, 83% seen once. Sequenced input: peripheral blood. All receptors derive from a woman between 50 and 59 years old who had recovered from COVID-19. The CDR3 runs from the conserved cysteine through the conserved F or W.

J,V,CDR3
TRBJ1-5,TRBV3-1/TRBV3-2,CASSQAGSLNQPQHF
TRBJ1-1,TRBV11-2,CASSLGLPAGTEAFF
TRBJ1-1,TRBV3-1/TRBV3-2,CASSHGVGGIEAFF
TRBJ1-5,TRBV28,CASIPGRGRNQPQHF
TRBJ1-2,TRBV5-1,CASSLAGQGYTF
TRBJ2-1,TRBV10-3,CAIRKGLAGSYNEQFF
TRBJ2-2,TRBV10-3,CAIIASGGLDTGELFF
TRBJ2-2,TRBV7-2,CASSPTATSGSIAGELFF
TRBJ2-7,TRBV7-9,CASSWTGYEQYF
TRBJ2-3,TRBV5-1,CASSPGTSPDTQYF
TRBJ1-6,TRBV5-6,CASKSGQGNSPLHF
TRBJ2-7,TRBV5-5,CASSFDPGALEQYF
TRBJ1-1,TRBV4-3,CASSRTNGGPEAFF
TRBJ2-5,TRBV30,CAWTVAETQYF
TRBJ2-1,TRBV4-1,CASSQVVKASGGFRRGNEQFF
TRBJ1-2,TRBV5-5,CASSLTAKDFLSYGYTF
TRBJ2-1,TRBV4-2,CASSQDDSSYNEQFF
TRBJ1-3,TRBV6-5,CASTQAVFGNTIYF
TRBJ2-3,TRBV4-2,CASSQTSGRRADTQYF
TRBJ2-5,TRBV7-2,CASSLAPTVQETQYF
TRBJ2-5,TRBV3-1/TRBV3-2,CASSLRGQETQYF
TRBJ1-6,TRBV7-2,CASSLEARADSPLHF
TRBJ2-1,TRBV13,CASSPGQGIDEQFF
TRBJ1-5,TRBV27,CASSLGRAGAQHF
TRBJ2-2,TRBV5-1,CASSLVGLASGELFF
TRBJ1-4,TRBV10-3,CATSFGADEKLFF
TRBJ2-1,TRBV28,CASSSTSSGSYNEQFF
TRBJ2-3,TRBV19,CASSIAPRSDTQYF
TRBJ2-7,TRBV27,CATQDRNGYEQYF
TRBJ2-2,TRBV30,CAWSNRVGGELFF
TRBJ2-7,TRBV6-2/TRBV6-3,CASSYSSESSYEQYF
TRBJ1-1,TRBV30,CAWRRTVNTEAFF
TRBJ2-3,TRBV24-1,CATSDLTSGRQYF
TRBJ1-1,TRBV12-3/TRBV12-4,CASSGVGTEAFF
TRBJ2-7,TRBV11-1,CASSSGQGSYEQYF
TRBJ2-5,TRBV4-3,CASSQDVGGETQYF
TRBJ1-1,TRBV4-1,CASSQTGWTEAFF
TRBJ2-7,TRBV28,CASRTSGSSYEQYF
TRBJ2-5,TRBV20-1,CSARQLAGTHF
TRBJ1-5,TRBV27,CASSQDRDQPQHF
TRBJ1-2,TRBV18,CASSRTGNYGYTF
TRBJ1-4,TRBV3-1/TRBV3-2,CASSTRSGGKKLFF
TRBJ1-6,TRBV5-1,CASSTGDRGNSPLHF
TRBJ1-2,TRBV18,CASSLWAYGYTF
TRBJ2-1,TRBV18,CASSPPATRYEQFF
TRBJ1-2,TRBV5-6,CASSLNAGRQGYYYGYTF
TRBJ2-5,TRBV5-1,CASSFPGEETQYF
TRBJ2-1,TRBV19,CASSITGGNEQFF
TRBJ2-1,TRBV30,CAWSMGGEQFF
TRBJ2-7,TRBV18,CASSTEGREQYF
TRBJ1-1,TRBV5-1,CASRMTGFEAFF
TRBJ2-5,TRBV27,CASSLFPGQETQYF
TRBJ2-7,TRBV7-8,CASSLAGQGGEQYF